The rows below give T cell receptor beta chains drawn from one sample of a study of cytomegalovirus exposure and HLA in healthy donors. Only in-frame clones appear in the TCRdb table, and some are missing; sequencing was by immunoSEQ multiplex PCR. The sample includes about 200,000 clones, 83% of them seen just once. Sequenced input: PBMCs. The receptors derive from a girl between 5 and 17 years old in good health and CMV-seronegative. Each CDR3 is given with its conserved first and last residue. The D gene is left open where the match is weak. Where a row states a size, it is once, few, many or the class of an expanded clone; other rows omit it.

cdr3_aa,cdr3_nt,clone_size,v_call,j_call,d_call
CASSMAGGNEQFF,TGTGCCAGCAGTATGGCAGGCGGGAATGAGCAGTTCTTC,NA,TRBV6-1,TRBJ2-1,NA
CASSFAGGPHIQYF,TGTGCCAGCAGCTTCGCGGGGGGGCCTCACATTCAGTACTTC,NA,TRBV7-2,TRBJ2-4,TRBD2
CASSSVAQGSEQYF,TGTGCCAGCAGCTCCGTCGCGCAGGGTAGCGAGCAGTACTTC,NA,TRBV7-9,TRBJ2-7,NA
CASSFGDSYNEQFF,TGTGCCAGCAGCTTCGGGGACAGTTACAATGAGCAGTTCTTC,NA,TRBV5-5,TRBJ2-1,TRBD1
CASSGRDRGSVFSEQYF,TGTGCCAGCAGTGGCCGGGACAGGGGGTCAGTCTTCTCTGAGCAGTACTTC,once,TRBV6-1,TRBJ2-7,TRBD1
CASSDTSILAEAFF,TGTGCCAGCAGTGACACAAGTATTCTGGCTGAAGCTTTCTTT,NA,TRBV25-1,TRBJ1-1,NA
CASQNTDRGYGYTF,TGTGCCAGCCAGAATACCGACAGGGGCTATGGCTACACCTTC,NA,TRBV4-2,TRBJ1-2,TRBD1
CASSLGSGGANYGYTF,TGTGCCAGCAGCTTAGGGTCAGGGGGAGCTAACTATGGCTACACCTTC,NA,TRBV7-6,TRBJ1-2,TRBD1
CASSDGYNYGYTF,TGTGCCAGCAGTGACGGTTATAACTATGGCTACACCTTC,NA,TRBV6-1,TRBJ1-2,NA
CASSHGQEGSEQYF,TGTGCCAGCTCCCACGGACAGGAGGGGAGCGAGCAGTACTTC,NA,TRBV18,TRBJ2-7,NA
CASSLGQVGSYYEQYF,TGCGCCAGCAGCCTGGGCCAGGTAGGGAGCTACTACGAGCAGTACTTC,NA,TRBV4-1,TRBJ2-7,NA
CASSLRTQPQHF,TGTGCCAGCAGCCTCCGGACACAGCCCCAGCATTTT,NA,TRBV28,TRBJ1-5,NA
CASSLLTGTQTNTGELFF,TGCGCCAGCAGCTTGTTGACAGGGACCCAAACCAACACCGGGGAGCTGTTTTTT,few,TRBV5-1,TRBJ2-2,TRBD1
CATQGFLLVEQFF,TGTGCCACACAGGGGTTTCTCCTGGTTGAGCAGTTCTTC,once,TRBV2,TRBJ2-1,TRBD1